The entry that follows covers one TCR beta chain sequence. What it recognizes is unknown. Every immunoSEQ plate was one replicate of a subset's evenly spread DNA. Sequencing used immunoSEQ multiplex PCR; TCRdb keeps in-frame clones, though not all of them. The table records roughly 1.4 million clones, approximately 98.5% of them present only once. This specimen comes from a study of shared clonotypes between healthy human individuals. The study's findings and limits: What naive subsets generally showed was a larger estimated richness than memory subsets showed. Clonotypes shared by all four sorted-subset donors had higher generation probabilities than non-shared clonotypes.

This CDR3 has 13 residues. Trimming pared 6 bases from V and 2 bases from J, leaving 11 bases between. In germline, CDR1 is LNHNV, CDR2 YYDKDF (reference sequence). The sample taken for sequencing was naive CD4+ T cells sorted from blood. Subset indicated: CD45RA+ positively selected. This rearrangement joins TRBV15 to TRBJ2-7; D possibly corresponds to TRBD1 (6 bases). The receptor was isolated from a man younger than 40 in good health. CDR3 amino acids: CATSRWGPYEQYF. The CDR3 DNA reads as TGTGCCACCAGTCGGTGGGGGCCCTACGAGCAGTACTTC.